This TCR beta chain is drawn from a study of blood T cell repertoires in COVID-19 (dated by TCRdb to about 2020). A note on the overall study: The collaborator samples originated in the United States, Italy and Spain and spanned the acute and convalescent phases of COVID-19. The material from the prospective study consisted of cDNA or gDNA derived from T cells, B-cell-depleted T cells, or PBMCs. Deeply sampled blood TCRbeta repertoires from subjects exposed to, actively infected with, or recovered from COVID-19 were included in the dataset. A freely available public database, intended as a resource for researchers studying the immune response to SARS-CoV-2, is where the repertoires were released. Samples came from the ongoing ImmuneRACE study (first 160 participants) plus 1,254 subjects from 6 global collaborators. Nearly every sample came with metadata listing a de-identified subject ID, COVID-19 status, age in years and sex. Where HLA class I and class II types were available, the types were taken from metadata supplied by the sample provider, not from assay-based typing. Points the paper makes about the study in general: The amount of clinical and demographic metadata varied by source and participant and was provided uncurated.

A note on this clone: This clone's antigen is unknown. The sample holds no much larger clone one base away, and base qualities are not on file.

TCRbeta CDR3 regions were amplified from genomic DNA using the immunoSEQ Assay, a bias-controlled multiplex PCR. Regarding the original processing steps: The number of nucleated cells in each sample was estimated by amplification of reference gene primers within the assay. Sequence reads were collapsed and filtered to measure the absolute abundance of every unique TCRbeta CDR3 rearrangement. For each sample, productive Simpson clonality was calculated as the square root of Simpson's diversity index across productive rearrangements. TCRdb retrieved this table from immuneACCESS and kept in-frame rearrangements only. Not all clones are present; in checked studies, unresolved V genes account for under half, and no reason is known for the remainder. D and trimming come from the DNA, and the V and J calls and clone size come from that table. The sample has approximately 45,000 clones on record, 88% of them singletons. More than 13% of the sample goes to the ten largest clones.

The germline V gene yields SGDLS for CDR1 and YYNGEE for CDR2. At the junction V is shortened by 4 bases and J by 5 bases, with 21 bases in between. The CDR3 holds 16 amino acids from the cysteine to the phenylalanine. The kept DNA is CDR3 alone, 48 bases in frame from the first base. Each collaborating institution followed its own protocols to collect whole blood in K2EDTA tubes. For TCRbeta analysis, collaborators shipped samples in one of three forms: frozen whole blood, isolated PBMCs, or DNA extracted from either of those sample types. The clonotype was recovered from a human donor in a cohort sampled during active COVID-19. Recombination linked TRBV9 to TRBJ1-2; possibly the D gene is TRBD1, per 5 matching bases. Sequenced: peripheral blood. The CDR3 protein: CASSSRTGGALYGYTF. The bases are TGTGCCAGCAGCTCCCGCACAGGCGGAGCCCTTTATGGCTACACCTTC.